This TCR beta chain was captured in a study of graft-versus-host responses after intestinal transplantation. Study as a whole: Those transplanted obtained multivisceral, liver-intestinal, or isolated intestinal grafts.

The study, taken as a whole, reports: GvH clones turned up in recipient marrow; some had shown up first in ileum or blood. Peak GvH clone levels in circulation were associated with early post-transplant HvG declines.

In regard to this clone: Its specificity is not known.

The germline V gene encodes CDR1 PRHDT and CDR2 FYEKMQ (reference sequence). V was pared by 4 bases and J by 7 bases, with 7 bases between. The CDR3 covers 11 residues. Repertoires were generated with immunoSEQ multiplex PCR, while TCRdb's copy carries only in-frame clones and drops some. The sample contains approximately 9,500 clones, over 90% of which appear only once. This TCR was sampled from a human patient who received an intestinal transplant, so some T cells may come from the graft donor. V is TRBV13 and J is TRBJ1-2; no clear D. The input for sequencing was PBMCs, taken roughly 45 days after intestinal transplantation. The CDR3 reads CASSYGGGYTF. The CDR3 DNA sequence: TGTGCCAGCAGCTATGGAGGTGGCTACACCTTC.